These 4 T cell receptor beta chains were all obtained from the same sample, sequenced in a study of T cell changes during pregnancy in multiple sclerosis. Data came from immunoSEQ multiplex PCR; TCRdb stores just in-frame clones and leaves some out. Of some 40,000 clones in the sample, roughly 94% were seen once. This specimen was peripheral blood, taken in the third trimester of pregnancy. These receptor sequences come from a female donor with multiple sclerosis, enrolled in a pregnancy study.

The chain combines TRBV5-1 with TRBJ2-5; TRBD2 matches at 8 bases. V lost 3 bases, J lost 4 bases, and 5 bases stayed unmatched. There are 14 residues in the CDR3. Germline loops: CDR1 SGHRS, CDR2 YFSETQ. In DNA form, the CDR3 reads TGCGCCAGCAGCTCGCATAGCGGGATAGAGACCCAGTACTTC. This codes for CASSSHSGIETQYF.

The J gene is TRBJ2-7, the V gene TRBV18; TRBD1 might be the D (6 bases). Germline V CDR1 and CDR2: KGHSH, LQKENI. Trimming removed 4 bases at V and 3 bases at J, with 16 bases between. The CDR3 totals 15 residues. CDR3 sequence reads: CASSRTANSDYEQYF. CDR3 DNA: TGTGCCAGCTCACGGACAGCGAATTCCGACTACGAGCAGTACTTC.

This clone was seen a single time. V gene TRBV9 combines with J gene TRBJ2-6, with TRBD1 matching 7 bases. The CDR3 runs to 17 residues. Trimming removed 5 bases from V and 2 bases from J; junction bases left unmatched: 10. Germline V lookup: CDR1 SGDLS, CDR2 YYNGEE. CDR3 DNA sequence: TGTGCCAGCAGTCGACTGGACAGGTCGGCTGGGGCCAACGTCCTGACTTTC. It encodes CASSRLDRSAGANVLTF.

V gene TRBV6-6 combines with J gene TRBJ2-1, with TRBD2 matching 8 bases. In germline, CDR1 is MNHNY, CDR2 SVGAGI (reference sequence). Germline trimming cut 2 bases from V and 5 bases from J; bases unmatched to any gene: 5. CDR3 length: 15 amino acids. In nucleotides, the CDR3 is TGTGCCAGCAGTTACAAGGCGGGGGGCCACAATGAGCAGTTCTTC. This gives the protein CASSYKAGGHNEQFF.